This passage covers 17 T cell receptor beta chains from one sample sequenced in a study of T cells after yellow fever vaccination. TCRdb re-called the 5' RACE reads through MiXCR, storing one row per CDR3 protein. The sample includes 140,000 to 150,000 distinct CDR3 sequences, under 7% of them seen just once. The input for sequencing was CD4+ T cells sorted from PBMCs, taken 10 days after the yellow fever booster vaccination. The receptors shown here come from a man younger than 40 who received the YFV17D yellow fever vaccine.

This clonotype showed up many times. The V and J genes are TRBV5-1 and TRBJ1-5; TRBD1 aligns across 10 bases. The CDR3 has 16 residues. V dropped 4 bases and J dropped 3; count of bases not matched to a gene: 7. Looked up from germline, CDR1 is SGHRS and CDR2 is YFSETQ. The CDR3 DNA sequence: TGCGCCAGCAGCCCGACAGGGGGCGGGATCAATCAGCCCCAGCATTTT. Translating it yields CASSPTGGGINQPQHF.

In this sample, this clonotype turned up a few times. The gene calls are TRBV10-3 and TRBJ2-1; 7 bases fit TRBD2. V lost 0 bases, J lost 7 bases, and 6 bases stayed unmatched. This CDR3 is 15 amino acids long. Germline CDR1 is ENHRY and CDR2 is SYGVKD. The chain's CDR3 is CAISESSGMGNEQFF. CDR3 DNA: TGTGCCATCAGTGAGTCGAGCGGGATGGGGAATGAGCAGTTCTTC.

This clonotype was counted many times. CDR3 region: CASSEWDGSTDTQYF. The CDR3 DNA reads TGTGCCAGCAGTGAATGGGACGGGAGCACAGATACGCAGTATTTT. This rearrangement joins TRBV25-1 to TRBJ2-3; D may match TRBD1 or TRBD2 (5 bases each). This CDR3 comprises 15 residues. CDR1 and CDR2 (germline): MGHDK, SYGVNS. Trimming removed 1 base at V and 0 bases at J, with 8 bases between.

This clonotype was recorded at least ten times. CDR3 in DNA: TGTGCCAGCAGCCAAGGAGGACTAGCACCCGATACGCAGTATTTT. It is translated as CASSQGGLAPDTQYF. This chain uses TRBV3-1 with TRBJ2-3; 8 bases line up with TRBD2. V lost 1 base to trimming and J lost 6 bases; unmatched junction nucleotides: 6. The germline V gene has CDR1 LGHDT and CDR2 YNNKEL (reference sequence). This CDR3 has 15 residues.

In its sample, this clonotype was seen many times. This rearrangement joins TRBV12-3 or TRBV12-4 to TRBJ2-7; 7 bases align to TRBD1. This CDR3 region has 16 residues. With V trimmed by 0 bases and J by 3 bases, 8 bases remained unmatched. CDR3 nucleotide sequence: TGTGCCAGCAGTTTAGCAGGGGGCTTCCTAAGCTACGAGCAGTACTTC. It yields the protein CASSLAGGFLSYEQYF.

This clonotype came up many times. This sequence joins TRBV29-1 and TRBJ2-1; possibly TRBD1 for D (5 bases). Germline CDR1 SQVTM, CDR2 ANQGSEA. The CDR3 runs 12 residues. The V end was cut by 6 bases, the J end by 5 bases, with 11 bases between. The chain's CDR3 is CSVSPRDNEQFF. CDR3 coding DNA: TGCAGCGTCTCCCCCAGGGACAATGAGCAGTTCTTC.

This clonotype was counted at least ten times. This chain joins TRBV20-1 and TRBJ2-3; 12 bases map to TRBD2. Germline V gene sequence: CDR1 DFQATT, CDR2 SNEGSKA (reference sequence). Germline trimming cut 6 bases from V and 5 bases from J; bases unmatched to any gene: 21. The CDR3 consists of 19 residues. CDR3 in DNA: TGCAGTGCAGCCGCCCCTAGGGCTAGCGGGAGGGCCATGTTAGATACGCAGTATTTT. Translated: CSAAAPRASGRAMLDTQYF.

This clonotype was found many times. DNA of the CDR3: TGTGCCAGCAGCCCTAGCGGCCCAGGGGATACGCAGTATTTT. As protein: CASSPSGPGDTQYF. The chain carries TRBV7-2 and TRBJ2-3; 7 positions agree with TRBD2. This CDR3 has 14 amino acids. The J segment lost 6 bases and the V segment lost 5 bases, leaving 8 bases of the junction unmatched. Germline CDR1 SGHTA, CDR2 FQGNSA.

This clonotype was counted at least ten times. The V gene is TRBV5-1, the J gene TRBJ2-7; D is undetermined. Germline V gene sequence: CDR1 SGHRS, CDR2 YFSETQ. V was cut by 3 bases and J by 5 bases, with 12 bases left in between. The CDR3 consists of 13 residues. CDR3: CASSSPPDHEQYF. The CDR3 nucleotides are TGCGCCAGCAGCTCCCCCCCGGATCACGAGCAGTACTTC.

Many counts were recorded for this clonotype. This rearrangement joins TRBV7-2 to TRBJ2-1; 11 positions agree with TRBD2. CDR1 is SGHTA, CDR2 FQGNSA, per germline. Losses at the gene ends were 4 bases for V and 8 bases for J; bases not matched to a gene: 13. This CDR3 has 17 amino acids. CDR3: CASSSPFSGREIDEQFF. The CDR3 DNA sequence: TGTGCCAGCAGCTCACCCTTTAGCGGGAGGGAAATTGATGAGCAGTTCTTC.

At least ten counts were recorded for this clonotype. The chain recombines TRBV15 with TRBJ2-5, with D possibly matching TRBD2 (7 bases). Germline CDR1 reads LNHNV; CDR2 reads YYDKDF (reference sequence). The V and J ends lost 6 bases and 2 bases respectively, with 13 bases between them. The CDR3 covers 14 residues. The CDR3 here is CATRAGHSQETQYF. The CDR3 nucleotides read TGTGCCACCAGAGCGGGACACTCTCAAGAGACCCAGTACTTC.

V gene TRBV3-1 combines with J gene TRBJ1-2; 7 nucleotides agree with TRBD1. The germline CDR1 and CDR2 sequences are LGHDT and YNNKEL (reference sequence). CDR3 size: 17 residues. V trimming: 4 bases; J trimming: 2 bases; junction bases outside the gene matches: 13. The CDR3 protein is CASSPSIRTGRNYGYTF. The CDR3 bases are TGTGCCAGCAGCCCGAGTATTCGGACAGGTCGAAACTATGGCTACACCTTC.

Ten or more counts support this clonotype. The chain carries TRBV20-1 and TRBJ2-7, with TRBD2 as a possible D gene (5 bases). Trimming removed 7 bases from V and 3 bases from J, with 10 bases in between. Per the germline V gene, CDR1 is DFQATT and CDR2 is SNEGSKA (reference sequence). The CDR3 contains 11 residues. CDR3 DNA sequence: TGCAGTGGTAGTAGCGTCTACGAGCAGTACTTC. Translated, it gives CSGSSVYEQYF.

At least ten counts were recorded for this clonotype. The chain is built from TRBV5-6 and TRBJ2-1; D tentatively fits TRBD1 or TRBD2 (7 bases each). The CDR3 consists of 15 residues. V lost 1 base and J lost 7, with 15 bases in between. The germline V gene encodes CDR1 SGHDT and CDR2 YYEEEE. The CDR3, as DNA: TGTGCCAGCAGCTTGAAGTCCAGGGGGGGAAATGAGCAGTTCTTC. Protein sequence: CASSLKSRGGNEQFF.

This clonotype has ten or more counts. The chain recombines TRBV29-1 with TRBJ1-2, with D uncertain. Trimming shortened V by 4 bases and J by 0 bases, and 6 bases separated the two germline ends. The CDR3 extends over 12 amino acids. Germline V gene lookup returns CDR1 SQVTM and CDR2 ANQGSEA. The CDR3 sequence is CSVAQANYGYTF. Written as DNA, the CDR3 is TGCAGCGTTGCGCAGGCTAACTATGGCTACACCTTC.

The chain uses TRBV12-3 or TRBV12-4 and TRBJ1-1, with D hard to call. The CDR3 runs to 14 residues. The V end lost 5 bases, the J end lost 1 base, and 11 bases lay between the germline ends. CDR3 coding DNA: TGTGCCAGCAGTCCTAACGGGCCGAACACTGAAGCTTTCTTT. Residues: CASSPNGPNTEAFF.

This clonotype was found many times. The chain carries TRBV12-3 or TRBV12-4 and TRBJ2-7; 15 nucleotides agree with TRBD2. V lost 5 bases to trimming and J lost 3 bases; unmatched junction nucleotides: 5. The length of the CDR3 is 16 residues. The CDR3 nucleotides are TGTGCCAGCAGTGGACTAGCGGGAGGGCAAGGCTACGAGCAGTACTTC. This codes for CASSGLAGGQGYEQYF.